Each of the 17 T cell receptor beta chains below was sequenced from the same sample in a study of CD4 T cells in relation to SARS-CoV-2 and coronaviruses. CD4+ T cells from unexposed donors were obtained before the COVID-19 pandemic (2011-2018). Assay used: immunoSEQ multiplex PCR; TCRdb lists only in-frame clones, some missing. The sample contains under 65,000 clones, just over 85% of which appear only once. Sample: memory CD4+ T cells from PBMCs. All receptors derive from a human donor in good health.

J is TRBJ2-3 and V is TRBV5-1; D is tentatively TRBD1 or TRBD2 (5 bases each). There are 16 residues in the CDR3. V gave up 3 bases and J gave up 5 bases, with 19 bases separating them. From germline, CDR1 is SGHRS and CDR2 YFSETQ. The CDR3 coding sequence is TGCGCCAGCAGCTCGTGGGGGTTATCGGGCCAAGATACGCAGTATTTT. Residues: CASSSWGLSGQDTQYF.

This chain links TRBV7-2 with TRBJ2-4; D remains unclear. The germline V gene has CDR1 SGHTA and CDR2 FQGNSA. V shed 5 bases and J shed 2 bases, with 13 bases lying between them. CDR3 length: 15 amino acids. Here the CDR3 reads CASSASTGTKNIQYF. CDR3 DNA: TGTGCCAGCAGCGCCTCGACTGGGACCAAAAACATTCAGTACTTC.

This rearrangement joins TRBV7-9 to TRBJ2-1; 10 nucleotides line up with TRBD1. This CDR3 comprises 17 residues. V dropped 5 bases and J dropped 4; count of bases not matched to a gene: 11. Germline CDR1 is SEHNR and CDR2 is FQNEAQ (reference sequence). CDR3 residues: CASSPRGTGARYNEQFF. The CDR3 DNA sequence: TGTGCCAGCAGCCCCAGAGGGACAGGGGCGAGATACAATGAGCAGTTCTTC.

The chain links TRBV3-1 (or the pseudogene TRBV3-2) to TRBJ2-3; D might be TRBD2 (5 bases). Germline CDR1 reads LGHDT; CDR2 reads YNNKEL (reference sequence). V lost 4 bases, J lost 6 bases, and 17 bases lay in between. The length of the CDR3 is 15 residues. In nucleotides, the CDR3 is TGTGCCAGCAGCCGCGACCGGTTTCCGGGGGATACGCAGTATTTT. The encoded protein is CASSRDRFPGDTQYF.

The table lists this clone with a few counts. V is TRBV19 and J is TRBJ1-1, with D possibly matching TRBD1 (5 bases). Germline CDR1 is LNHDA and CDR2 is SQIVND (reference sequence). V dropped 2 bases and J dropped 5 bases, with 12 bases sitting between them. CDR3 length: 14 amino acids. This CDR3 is CASSIFGGRTEAFF. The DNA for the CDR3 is TGTGCCAGTAGTATATTCGGGGGAAGGACTGAAGCTTTCTTT.

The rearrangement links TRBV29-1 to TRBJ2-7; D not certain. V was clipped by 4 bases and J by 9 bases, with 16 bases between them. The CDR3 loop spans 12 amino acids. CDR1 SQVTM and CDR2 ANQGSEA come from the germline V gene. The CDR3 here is CSVAVLGTRQYF. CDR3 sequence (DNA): TGCAGCGTTGCCGTATTGGGCACAAGGCAGTACTTC.

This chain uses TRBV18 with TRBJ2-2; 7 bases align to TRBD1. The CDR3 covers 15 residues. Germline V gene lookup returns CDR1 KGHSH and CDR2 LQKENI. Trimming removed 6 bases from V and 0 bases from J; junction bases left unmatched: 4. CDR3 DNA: TGTGCCAGCTCCCGACAGGGCGCGAACACCGGGGAGCTGTTTTTT. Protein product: CASSRQGANTGELFF.

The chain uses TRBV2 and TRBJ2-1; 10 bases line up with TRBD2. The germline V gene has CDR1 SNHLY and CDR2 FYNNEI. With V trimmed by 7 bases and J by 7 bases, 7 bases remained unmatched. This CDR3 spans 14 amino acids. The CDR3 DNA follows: TGTGCCAGCATGAGGGGACTAGCGAGTAATGAGCAGTTCTTC. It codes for CASMRGLASNEQFF.

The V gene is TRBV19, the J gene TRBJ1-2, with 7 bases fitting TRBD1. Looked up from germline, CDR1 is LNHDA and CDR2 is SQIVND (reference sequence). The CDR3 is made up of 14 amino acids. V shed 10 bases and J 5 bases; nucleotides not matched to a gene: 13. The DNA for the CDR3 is TGTGCCACCTCATGGGGACAGAAATATTATGGCTACACCTTC. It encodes CATSWGQKYYGYTF.

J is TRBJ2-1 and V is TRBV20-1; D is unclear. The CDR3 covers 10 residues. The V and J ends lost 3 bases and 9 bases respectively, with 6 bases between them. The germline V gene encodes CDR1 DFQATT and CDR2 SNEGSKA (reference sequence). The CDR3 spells CSASMGEQFF. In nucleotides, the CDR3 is TGCAGTGCTAGTATGGGTGAGCAGTTCTTC.

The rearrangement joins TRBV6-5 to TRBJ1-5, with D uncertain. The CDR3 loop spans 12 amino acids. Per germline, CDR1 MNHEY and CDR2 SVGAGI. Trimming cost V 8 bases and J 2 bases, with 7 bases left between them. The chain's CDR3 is CASDWGNQPQHF. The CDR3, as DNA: TGTGCCAGCGACTGGGGCAATCAGCCCCAGCATTTT.

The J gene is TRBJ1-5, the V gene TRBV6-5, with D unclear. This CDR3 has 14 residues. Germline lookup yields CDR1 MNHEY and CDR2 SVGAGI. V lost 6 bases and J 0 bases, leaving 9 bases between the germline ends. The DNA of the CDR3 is TGTGCCAGCAGCCCGGACTTTAGCAATCAGCCCCAGCATTTT. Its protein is CASSPDFSNQPQHF.

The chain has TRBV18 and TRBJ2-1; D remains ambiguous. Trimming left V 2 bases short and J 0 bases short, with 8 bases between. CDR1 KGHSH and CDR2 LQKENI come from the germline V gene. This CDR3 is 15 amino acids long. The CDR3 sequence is CASSPGSDSYNEQFF. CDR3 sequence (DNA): TGTGCCAGCTCACCAGGTTCGGACTCCTACAATGAGCAGTTCTTC.

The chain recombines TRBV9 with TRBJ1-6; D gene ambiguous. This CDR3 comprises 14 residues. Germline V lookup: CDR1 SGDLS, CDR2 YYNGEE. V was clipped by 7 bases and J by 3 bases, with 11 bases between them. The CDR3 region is CASATDYYNSPLHF. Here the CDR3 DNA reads TGTGCCAGCGCAACAGACTACTATAATTCACCCCTCCACTTT.

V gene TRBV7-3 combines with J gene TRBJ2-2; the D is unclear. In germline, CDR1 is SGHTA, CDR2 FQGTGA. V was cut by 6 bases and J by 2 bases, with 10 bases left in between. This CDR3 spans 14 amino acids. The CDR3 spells CASRRSRNTGELFF. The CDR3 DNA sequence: TGTGCCAGCAGACGCAGCCGTAACACCGGGGAGCTGTTTTTT. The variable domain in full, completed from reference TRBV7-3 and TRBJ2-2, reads GAGVSQTPSNKVTEKGKYVELRCDPISGHTALYWYRQSLGQGPEFLIYFQGTGAADDSGLPNDRFFAVRPEGSVSTLKIQRTERGDSAVYLCASRRSRNTGELFFGEGSRLTVL.

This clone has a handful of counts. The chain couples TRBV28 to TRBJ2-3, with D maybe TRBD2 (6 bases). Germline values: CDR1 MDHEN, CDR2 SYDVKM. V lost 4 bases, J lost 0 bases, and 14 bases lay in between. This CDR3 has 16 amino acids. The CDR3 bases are TGTGCCAGCAGTTGGGTAGCGGTTTTTAGCACAGATACGCAGTATTTT. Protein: CASSWVAVFSTDTQYF.

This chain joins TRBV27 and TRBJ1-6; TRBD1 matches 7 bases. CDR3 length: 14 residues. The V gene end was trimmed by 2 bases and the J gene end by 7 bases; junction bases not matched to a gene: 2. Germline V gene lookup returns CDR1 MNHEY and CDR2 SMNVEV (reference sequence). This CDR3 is CASSLMGQNSPLHF. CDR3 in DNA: TGTGCCAGCAGTTTAATGGGACAGAATTCACCCCTCCACTTT.